The 17 T cell receptor beta chains below were found in one sample sequenced in a study of beta chain features in type 1 diabetes. The entirety of the isolated RNA underwent reverse transcription, so expressed TCRB transcripts were sequenced. Using immunoSEQ multiplex PCR, the repertoire was profiled, and TCRdb retains in-frame clones only, with some absent. This table holds 200,000 to 250,000 clones, over 9.5% found once. The sequenced sample consisted of naive CD4+ T cells from blood. The receptor set was obtained from a woman younger than 35 in good health.

The CDR3 spells CAWRGGQGSDYGYTF. The CDR3 DNA reads as TGTGCCTGGAGGGGCGGACAGGGCTCCGACTATGGCTACACCTTC. This chain uses TRBV30 with TRBJ1-2; TRBD1 aligns across 8 bases. The CDR3 has 15 amino acids. Germline V gives CDR1 GTSNPN, CDR2 SVGIG (reference sequence). V was clipped by 3 bases and J by 3 bases; unmatched bases: 9.

This clone was seen only a few times. The CDR3 coding sequence is TGTGCCAGCCCAGGGCAAACTGAAGCTTTCTTT. Encoded protein: CASPGQTEAFF. This chain joins TRBV6-4 and TRBJ1-1; D might be TRBD1 (5 bases). CDR1 MRHNA and CDR2 SNTAGT come from the germline V gene. The CDR3 runs 11 residues. The germline V and J ends were trimmed by 8 bases and 5 bases, with 9 bases remaining between them.

This clone was found once. This chain links TRBV6-4 with TRBJ2-3, with 9 bases that match TRBD2. The CDR3 length is 15 residues. Per the germline V gene, CDR1 is MRHNA and CDR2 is SNTAGT. Unmatched junction bases numbered 4, after V lost 6 bases and J lost 0 bases. The CDR3 region has the DNA TGTGCCAGCAGCCAGCTAGCGGGGAGCACAGATACGCAGTATTTT. Its protein product is CASSQLAGSTDTQYF.

This clone was observed at least ten times. The chain employs TRBV5-4 and TRBJ2-7, with TRBD1 as a possible D gene (6 bases). The ends were cut back, 1 base at V and 3 bases at J, with 8 bases in the middle. This CDR3 has 13 residues. CDR1 SGHNT and CDR2 YYREEE come from the germline V gene (reference sequence). CDR3 in amino acids: CASSLQGIYEQYF. Written as DNA, the CDR3 is TGTGCCAGCAGCTTGCAGGGGATCTACGAGCAGTACTTC.

This clone was detected only a few times. J is TRBJ1-1 and V is TRBV7-2, with TRBD1 matching 9 bases. CDR3 length: 15 amino acids. J was trimmed by 6 bases and V by 5 bases; bases with no gene match: 10. The germline V gene encodes CDR1 SGHTA and CDR2 FQGNSA. CDR3 DNA sequence: TGTGCCAGCAGCCGGGACAGGGTTCTAAGCGCTGAAGCTTTCTTT. It is translated as CASSRDRVLSAEAFF.

Note on this clone: The sample holds other DNA sequences that translate to the same CDR3. The chain joins TRBV19 to TRBJ2-5; D gene unclear. Trimming cost V 3 bases and J 5 bases, with 4 bases left between them. This CDR3 region has 11 residues. CDR1 and CDR2 from the germline V gene are LNHDA and SQIVND (reference sequence). The CDR3: CASSIRETQYF. CDR3 coding DNA: TGTGCCAGTAGTATTCGTGAGACCCAGTACTTC.

The table lists this clone with a few counts. In DNA form, the CDR3 reads TGTGCCAGTAGTGTCGGCCCCGGACTAGCGGGGGGGCTTGGTGAGACCCAGTACTTC. This encodes CASSVGPGLAGGLGETQYF. The chain is built from TRBV19 and TRBJ2-5; 15 nucleotides match TRBD2. The CDR3 is 19 residues long. After removal of 5 bases from V and 5 bases from J, the junction contained 15 bases not matched to a gene. Germline V CDR1 and CDR2: LNHDA, SQIVND (reference sequence).

The gene calls are TRBV5-4 and TRBJ2-3; D not resolved. Germline lookup yields CDR1 SGHNT and CDR2 YYREEE (reference sequence). This CDR3 contains 13 residues. Trimming removed 2 bases at V and 0 bases at J, with 4 bases between. CDR3 DNA sequence: TGTGCCAGCAGCTTATCTAGCACAGATACGCAGTATTTT. It is translated as CASSLSSTDTQYF.

In this sample, this clone turned up a few times. J is TRBJ2-3 and V is TRBV5-1, with D maybe TRBD1 (6 bases). Trimming took off 6 bases at V and 4 bases at J, with 15 bases between the two ends. This CDR3 has 14 amino acids. CDR1 and CDR2 from the germline V gene are SGHRS and YFSETQ. The CDR3 here is CASKLDPGADTQYF. The CDR3 DNA is TGCGCCAGCAAGCTAGACCCAGGGGCAGATACGCAGTATTTT.

This clone has only a few counts. This rearrangement joins TRBV9 to TRBJ2-3; 11 bases align to TRBD2. Germline assignment: CDR1 SGDLS and CDR2 YYNGEE. The ends lost 5 bases at V and 4 bases at J; junction bases unmatched: 12. This CDR3 contains 17 residues. The CDR3 loop is CASSPVLAGGPADTQYF. The DNA for the CDR3 is TGTGCCAGCAGTCCTGTTTTAGCGGGAGGGCCGGCAGATACGCAGTATTTT.

This clone was counted only a few times. Other DNA sequences in this sample translate to the same CDR3. The CDR3 nucleotides read TGTGCCTGGAGTGTACGCGGAAGCTCTGGAAACACCATATATTTT. Encoded protein: CAWSVRGSSGNTIYF. The chain uses TRBV30 and TRBJ1-3, with D unresolved. The germline V gene has CDR1 GTSNPN and CDR2 SVGIG (reference sequence). The CDR3 is made up of 15 amino acids. V lost 0 bases and J 0 bases, leaving 9 bases between the germline ends.

The chain joins TRBV18 to TRBJ1-2; 10 nucleotides match TRBD1. CDR3 size: 16 residues. The J segment lost 6 bases and the V segment lost 4 bases, leaving 11 bases of the junction unmatched. Per germline, CDR1 KGHSH and CDR2 LQKENI. This CDR3 is CASSQSDRGRIDGYTF. CDR3 coding DNA: TGTGCCAGCTCACAGTCAGACAGGGGGCGTATAGATGGCTACACCTTC.

Only a few counts were recorded for this clone. The chain carries TRBV2 and TRBJ2-7; 9 bases match TRBD1. In germline, CDR1 is SNHLY, CDR2 FYNNEI. V was pared by 4 bases and J by 4 bases, with 14 bases of the junction left unmatched. The CDR3 loop spans 17 amino acids. CDR3 region: CASSGRPGQGSFYEQYF. Written as DNA, the CDR3 is TGTGCCAGCAGTGGAAGGCCGGGACAGGGCTCATTTTACGAGCAGTACTTC.

This chain uses TRBV6-5 with TRBJ2-1, with TRBD2 matching over 12 bases. V dropped 7 bases and J dropped 4; count of bases not matched to a gene: 5. The CDR3 consists of 15 residues. Germline assignment: CDR1 MNHEY and CDR2 SVGAGI. The CDR3 loop is CASKRTSGTYNEQFF. The CDR3 DNA reads TGTGCCAGCAAAAGGACTAGCGGGACTTACAATGAGCAGTTCTTC.

The CDR3 loop reads CAWRKQGANNYGYTF. DNA of the CDR3: TGTGCCTGGAGAAAACAGGGGGCGAATAACTATGGCTACACCTTC. This rearrangement joins TRBV30 to TRBJ1-2; TRBD1 agrees at 9 bases. The CDR3 consists of 15 residues. V gave up 3 bases and J gave up 1 base; unmatched junction bases: 6. Germline lookup yields CDR1 GTSNPN and CDR2 SVGIG (reference sequence).

This sequence joins TRBV19 and TRBJ2-1, with D perhaps matching TRBD2 (6 bases). Germline V gene sequence: CDR1 LNHDA, CDR2 SQIVND (reference sequence). The CDR3 runs to 17 residues. Deletions cut 6 bases from V and 2 bases from J, with 20 bases between. The CDR3 DNA follows: TGTGCCAGTAGAGACCATTTAGCGGCCTCACCCTACAATGAGCAGTTCTTC. This sequence encodes CASRDHLAASPYNEQFF.

Only a few counts were recorded for this clone. This CDR3 is also generated by other DNA sequences in the sample. V is TRBV30 and J is TRBJ1-2, with a possible D match to TRBD1 (5 bases). This CDR3 has 13 residues. Looked up from germline, CDR1 is GTSNPN and CDR2 is SVGIG (reference sequence). Trimming shortened V by 0 bases and J by 4 bases, and 9 bases separated the two germline ends. In nucleotides, the CDR3 is TGTGCCTGGAGTGTAGGGGCTGCCTATGGCTACACCTTC. Amino acids: CAWSVGAAYGYTF.